The 16 T cell receptor beta chains listed next were all sequenced from one sample in a study of blood T cell repertoires in COVID-19. Generated by immunoSEQ multiplex PCR, the TCRdb table keeps only in-frame clones and is missing some. This table has some 110,000 clones, around nine tenths appearing once. Material: peripheral blood. The origin of the receptors is a man in his forties with acute or convalescent COVID-19.

The rearrangement links TRBV7-3 to TRBJ2-1; TRBD1 is a possible D gene (6 bases). Germline V gene sequence: CDR1 SGHTA, CDR2 FQGTGA. The CDR3 loop spans 14 amino acids. V was trimmed by 5 bases and J by 5 bases, leaving 13 bases between them. The CDR3 DNA follows: TGTGCCAGCAGCCGGACAGATCTTAACAATGAGCAGTTCTTC. The encoded protein is CASSRTDLNNEQFF.

J is TRBJ1-3 and V is TRBV29-1, with TRBD1 as a possible D gene (5 bases). This CDR3 spans 14 amino acids. V was clipped by 4 bases and J by 2 bases, with 12 bases between them. Germline V gives CDR1 SQVTM, CDR2 ANQGSEA. CDR3 in amino acids: CSVAWAGTGNTIYF. Here the CDR3 DNA reads TGCAGCGTTGCCTGGGCAGGGACTGGAAACACCATATATTTT.

This clone was found once. The V gene is TRBV11-3, the J gene TRBJ2-2; no clear D. V lost 1 base to trimming and J lost 5 bases, with 5 bases between them. The CDR3 runs to 13 residues. Germline values: CDR1 SGHNT, CDR2 YENEEA. CDR3 sequence reads: CASSLGATGELFF. For the CDR3, the DNA is TGTGCCAGCAGCTTAGGGGCGACCGGGGAGCTGTTTTTT.

The rearrangement uses TRBV24-1 and TRBJ1-2; 12 bases are a match to TRBD1. CDR3 length: 15 amino acids. J lost 7 bases, V lost 4 bases, and 6 bases had no gene match. The germline CDR1 and CDR2 sequences are KGHDR and SFDVKD. CDR3 DNA sequence: TGTGCCACCAGTGACCCGGGACAGGGGGCTCGTGGCTACACCTTC. This gives the protein CATSDPGQGARGYTF.

This clone was recorded many times. V and J are TRBV11-3 and TRBJ2-7, with D possibly being TRBD2 (5 bases). V was trimmed by 2 bases and J by 4 bases, leaving 9 bases between them. The germline V gene has CDR1 SGHNT and CDR2 YENEEA. This CDR3 has 13 amino acids. CDR3 coding DNA: TGTGCCAGCAGCTTAAGTCGCGGGTACGAGCAGTACTTC. Encoded protein: CASSLSRGYEQYF.

The chain combines TRBV27 with TRBJ2-7, with 11 bases identical to TRBD2. The CDR3 runs to 15 residues. V was clipped by 5 bases and J by 1 base; unmatched bases: 4. Per the germline V gene, CDR1 is MNHEY and CDR2 is SMNVEV (reference sequence). Written as DNA, the CDR3 is TGTGCCAGCAGTCAAGTAGCGGGAGGGTCCTACGAGCAGTACTTC. This translates into CASSQVAGGSYEQYF.

This chain uses TRBV18 with TRBJ2-5; possibly TRBD1 for D (5 bases). Trimming took off 4 bases at V and 4 bases at J, with 10 bases between the two ends. Germline assignment: CDR1 KGHSH and CDR2 LQKENI. There are 13 residues in the CDR3. The CDR3: CASSRGRAETQYF. CDR3 nucleotides: TGTGCCAGCTCACGGGGCAGGGCAGAGACCCAGTACTTC.

V usage is TRBV27 and J usage is TRBJ1-5, with D unclear. The length of the CDR3 is 15 residues. The germline gives CDR1 MNHEY, CDR2 SMNVEV (reference sequence). Trimming left V 0 bases short and J 5 bases short, with 11 bases between. CDR3 nucleotides: TGTGCCAGCAGTTTATCCACCGGCGAGGATCAGCCCCAGCATTTT. It specifies CASSLSTGEDQPQHF.

This clone has more than one count but fewer than ten. The gene calls are TRBV7-7 and TRBJ2-3; 7 nucleotides match TRBD2. The length of the CDR3 is 15 residues. CDR1 SSHAT and CDR2 FNYEAQ come from the germline V gene (reference sequence). V gave up 3 bases and J gave up 3 bases; unmatched junction bases: 6. The CDR3 protein is CASSLAGAGTDTQYF. The CDR3 nucleotides are TGTGCCAGCAGCTTGGCGGGAGCGGGGACAGATACGCAGTATTTT.

The rearrangement links TRBV12-3 or TRBV12-4 to TRBJ2-1; D is undetermined. The CDR3 has 12 amino acids. V lost 5 bases and J 7 bases, leaving 9 bases between the germline ends. The CDR3, as DNA: TGTGCCAGCAGTGTACATACGAATGAGCAGTTCTTC. It translates to CASSVHTNEQFF.

The chain combines TRBV18 with TRBJ1-4, with D perhaps TRBD1 (6 bases). The CDR3 is 15 amino acids. CDR1 is KGHSH and CDR2 is LQKENI in the germline V gene. V lost 6 bases to trimming and J lost 0 bases, with 11 bases between them. The CDR3 region has the DNA TGTGCCAGCTCCGGACAGTTTGCAACTAATGAAAAACTGTTTTTT. This translates into CASSGQFATNEKLFF.

The chain has TRBV7-9 and TRBJ2-3; 8 nucleotides line up with TRBD2. This CDR3 is 17 amino acids long. Losses at the gene ends were 0 bases for V and 1 base for J; bases not matched to a gene: 6. Per the germline V gene, CDR1 is SEHNR and CDR2 is FQNEAQ (reference sequence). As DNA, the CDR3 is TGTGCCAGCAGCTTAGCGCGCCTAGCGGGCCGCACAGATACGCAGTATTTT. Its translation is CASSLARLAGRTDTQYF.

The chain carries TRBV19 and TRBJ1-2; the D gene is possibly TRBD1 (6 bases). Trimming removed 5 bases from V and 2 bases from J, with 12 bases in between. CDR1 and CDR2 from the germline V gene are LNHDA and SQIVND (reference sequence). This CDR3 comprises 14 residues. The CDR3 loop reads CASSETGLNYGYTF. Here the CDR3 DNA reads TGTGCCAGTAGTGAGACAGGCCTCAACTATGGCTACACCTTC.

The rearrangement joins TRBV27 to TRBJ2-6, with 9 nucleotides matching TRBD1. CDR3 length: 17 amino acids. V lost 4 bases, J lost 1 base, and 5 bases stayed unmatched. Germline CDR1 reads MNHEY; CDR2 reads SMNVEV (reference sequence). This CDR3 reads CASSYRDRESGANVLTF. The CDR3, as DNA: TGTGCCAGCAGTTATCGGGACAGGGAATCTGGGGCCAACGTCCTGACTTTC.

This chain connects TRBV7-9 to TRBJ2-5; D is uncertain. CDR3 length: 15 amino acids. Germline V gene data show CDR1 as SEHNR and CDR2 as FQNEAQ (reference sequence). V lost 5 bases and J 5 bases, leaving 18 bases between the germline ends. CDR3 sequence: CASSPLETQAETQYF. The CDR3 region has the DNA TGTGCCAGCAGCCCCCTCGAGACGCAAGCGGAGACCCAGTACTTC.

The V and J genes are TRBV6-1 and TRBJ1-1; D gene unclear. The CDR3 is 13 amino acids. Germline lookup yields CDR1 MNHNS and CDR2 SASEGT. Trimming left V 1 base short and J 2 bases short, with 5 bases between. The CDR3 DNA follows: TGTGCCAGCAGTGAAGGGCACAACACTGAAGCTTTCTTT. Residues: CASSEGHNTEAFF.